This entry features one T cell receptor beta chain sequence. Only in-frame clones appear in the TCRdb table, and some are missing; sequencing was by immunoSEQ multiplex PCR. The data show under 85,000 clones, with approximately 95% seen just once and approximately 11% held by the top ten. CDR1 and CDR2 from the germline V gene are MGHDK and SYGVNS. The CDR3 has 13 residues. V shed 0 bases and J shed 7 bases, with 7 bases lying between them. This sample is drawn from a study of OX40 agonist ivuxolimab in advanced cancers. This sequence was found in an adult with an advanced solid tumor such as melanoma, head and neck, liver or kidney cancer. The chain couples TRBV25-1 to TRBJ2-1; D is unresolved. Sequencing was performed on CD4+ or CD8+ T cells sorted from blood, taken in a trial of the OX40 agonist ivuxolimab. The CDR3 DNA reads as TGTGCCAGCAGTGAATATCACGGTAATGAGCAGTTCTTC. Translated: CASSEYHGNEQFF.